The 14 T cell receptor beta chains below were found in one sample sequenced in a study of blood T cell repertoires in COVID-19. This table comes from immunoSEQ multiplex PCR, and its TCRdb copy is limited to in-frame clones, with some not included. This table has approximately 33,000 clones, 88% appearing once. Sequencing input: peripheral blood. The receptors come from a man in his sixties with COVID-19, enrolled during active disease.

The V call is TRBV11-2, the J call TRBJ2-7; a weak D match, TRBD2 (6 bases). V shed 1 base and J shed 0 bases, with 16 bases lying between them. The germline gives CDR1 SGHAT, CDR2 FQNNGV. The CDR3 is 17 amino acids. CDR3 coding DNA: TGTGCCAGCAGCTTAGCGGGGGTTCGCAGCAGCTCCTACGAGCAGTACTTC. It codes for CASSLAGVRSSSYEQYF.

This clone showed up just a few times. CDR3 in DNA: TGCAGCGCGAGACAGGGCACAACTAATGAAAAACTGTTTTTT. It encodes CSARQGTTNEKLFF. This chain links TRBV29-1 with TRBJ1-4, with 7 bases lining up with TRBD1. Per germline, CDR1 SQVTM and CDR2 ANQGSEA. This CDR3 region has 14 residues. After removal of 7 bases from V and 0 bases from J, the junction contained 5 bases not matched to a gene.

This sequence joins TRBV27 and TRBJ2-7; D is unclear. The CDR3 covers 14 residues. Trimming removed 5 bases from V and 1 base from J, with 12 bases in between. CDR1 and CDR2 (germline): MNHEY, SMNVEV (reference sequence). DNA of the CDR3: TGTGCCAGCAGTCCTTCACAGAGATCCTACGAGCAGTACTTC. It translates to CASSPSQRSYEQYF.

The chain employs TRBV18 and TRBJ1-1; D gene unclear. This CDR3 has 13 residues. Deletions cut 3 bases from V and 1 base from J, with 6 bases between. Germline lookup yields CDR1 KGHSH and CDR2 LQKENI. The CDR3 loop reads CASSPTWNTEAFF. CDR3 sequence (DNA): TGTGCCAGCTCACCTACTTGGAACACTGAAGCTTTCTTT.

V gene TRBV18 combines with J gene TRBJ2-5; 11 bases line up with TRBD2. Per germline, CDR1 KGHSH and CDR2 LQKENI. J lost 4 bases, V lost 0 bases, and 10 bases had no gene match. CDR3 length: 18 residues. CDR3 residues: CASSPPFGGLAGGETQYF. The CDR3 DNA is TGTGCCAGCTCACCACCTTTCGGTGGACTAGCGGGCGGAGAGACCCAGTACTTC.

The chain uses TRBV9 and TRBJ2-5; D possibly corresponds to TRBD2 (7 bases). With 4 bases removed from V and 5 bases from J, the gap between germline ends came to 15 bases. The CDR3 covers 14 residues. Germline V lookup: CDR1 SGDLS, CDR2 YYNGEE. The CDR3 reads CASSINEGGETQYF. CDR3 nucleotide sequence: TGTGCCAGCAGCATTAATGAGGGGGGGGAGACCCAGTACTTC.

The CDR3 region has the DNA TGTGCCAGCAGCCCCCGGGGGGGACTAGCGGGTGGGGAGCAGTACTTC. This codes for CASSPRGGLAGGEQYF. The V call is TRBV7-9, the J call TRBJ2-7, with 12 bases aligning to TRBD2. With 5 bases clipped from V and 7 bases from J, the junction kept 12 bases outside the gene matches. The CDR3 has 16 amino acids. Germline V gives CDR1 SEHNR, CDR2 FQNEAQ (reference sequence).

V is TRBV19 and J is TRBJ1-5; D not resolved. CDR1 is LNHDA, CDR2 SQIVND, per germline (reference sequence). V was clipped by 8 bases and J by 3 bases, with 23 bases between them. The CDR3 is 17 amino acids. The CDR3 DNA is TGTGCCAGTCAGTATAGCAACGGATGGTTATACAATCAGCCCCAGCATTTT. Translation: CASQYSNGWLYNQPQHF.

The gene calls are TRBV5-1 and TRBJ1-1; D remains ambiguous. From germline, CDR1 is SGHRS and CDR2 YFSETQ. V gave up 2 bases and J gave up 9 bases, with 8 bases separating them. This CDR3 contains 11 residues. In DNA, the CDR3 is TGCGCCAGCAGCTTAAGGGAGCAAGCTTTCTTT. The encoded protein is CASSLREQAFF.

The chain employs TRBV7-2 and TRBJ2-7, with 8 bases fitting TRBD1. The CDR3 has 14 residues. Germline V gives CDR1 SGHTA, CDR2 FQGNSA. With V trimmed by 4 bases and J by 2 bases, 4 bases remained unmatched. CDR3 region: CASSSKGQAYEQYF. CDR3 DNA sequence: TGTGCCAGCAGCTCGAAGGGACAGGCCTACGAGCAGTACTTC.

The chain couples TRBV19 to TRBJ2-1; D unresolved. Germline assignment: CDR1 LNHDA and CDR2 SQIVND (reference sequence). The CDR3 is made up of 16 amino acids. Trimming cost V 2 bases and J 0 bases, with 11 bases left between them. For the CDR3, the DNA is TGTGCCAGTAGTATATGGGCAGGCAGCTCCTACAATGAGCAGTTCTTC. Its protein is CASSIWAGSSYNEQFF.

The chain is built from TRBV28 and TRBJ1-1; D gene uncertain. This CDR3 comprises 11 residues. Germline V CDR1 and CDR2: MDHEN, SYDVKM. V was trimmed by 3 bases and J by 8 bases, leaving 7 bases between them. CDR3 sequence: CASSLMREAFF. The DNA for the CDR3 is TGTGCCAGCAGTTTGATGAGGGAAGCTTTCTTT.

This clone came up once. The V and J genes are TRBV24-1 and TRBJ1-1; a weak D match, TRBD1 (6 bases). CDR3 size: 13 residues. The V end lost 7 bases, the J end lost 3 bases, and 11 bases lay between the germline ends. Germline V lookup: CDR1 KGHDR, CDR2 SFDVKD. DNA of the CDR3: TGTGCCACCAGCTCCAGGGGCGACACTGAAGCTTTCTTT. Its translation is CATSSRGDTEAFF.

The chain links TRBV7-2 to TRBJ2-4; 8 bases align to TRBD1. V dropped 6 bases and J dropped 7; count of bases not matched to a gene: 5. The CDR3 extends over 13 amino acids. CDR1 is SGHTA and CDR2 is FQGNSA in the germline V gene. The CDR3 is CASSQGASNIQYF. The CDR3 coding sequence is TGTGCCAGCAGTCAGGGGGCAAGCAACATTCAGTACTTC.